Included here is one T cell receptor (beta chain) sequence, with context. This entry comes from a study of shared clonotypes between healthy human individuals. Study-wide background: Donor ages ranged 18 to 49 years: a couple of women, a few men.

Germline-derived CDR1 and CDR2 are SGHRS and YFSETQ. The V and J ends lost 5 bases and 5 bases, in that order; junction bases with no gene match: 4. The CDR3 runs to 13 residues. Libraries were prepared by immunoSEQ multiplex PCR; TCRdb keeps only in-frame clonotypes and omits some of them. The data hold about 1.1 million clones, with roughly 74% observed a single time. This sequence was found in a man in his late teens or twenties in good health. Some clones in this sample may be carry-over from other donors' samples. The chain has TRBV5-1 and TRBJ2-3; 8 bases match TRBD1. Sequencing was done on a sample of memory CD4+ T cells from PBMCs. Subset: CD45RA-negative fraction. The CDR3 region has the DNA TGCGCCAGCAGAAACACAGGGGGAGATACGCAGTATTTT. Its translation: CASRNTGGDTQYF.